Here is one T cell receptor (beta chain) with its context. Its antigen is not identified. Primers for the PCR totalled 60 Vbeta and 13 Jbeta. In the original analysis: Roughly 11 million shared chains were among 65 million to 85 million unique TCR beta chains counted in a later analysis. The assay was immunoSEQ multiplex PCR, and TCRdb's table has in-frame clones only and misses some. That table gives V, J and clone size, and the DNA gave D and trimming. This sample has 150,000 to 200,000 clones, with around 82% found just once. The CDR3 has 16 amino acids. With 4 bases clipped from V and 1 base from J, the junction kept 4 bases outside the gene matches. Germline lookup yields CDR1 SGHRS and CDR2 YFSETQ. These data come from a study of cytomegalovirus exposure and HLA in healthy donors. Study at large: Earlier, 110 million or so unique TCR beta sequences were recovered from about 170 million T cells by an analysis. General study findings and limits: In vitro assays verified that a few CMV-associated chains recognized CMV antigens specifically.

The sequencing sample was made of PBMCs. This TCR came from a woman aged 25 to 39 in good health and CMV-seropositive. This rearrangement joins TRBV5-1 to TRBJ2-7, with 14 bases aligning to TRBD2. The CDR3 sequence is CASSPRLAGGSYEQYF. DNA of the CDR3: TGCGCCAGCAGCCCCCGACTAGCGGGAGGGTCCTACGAGCAGTACTTC.